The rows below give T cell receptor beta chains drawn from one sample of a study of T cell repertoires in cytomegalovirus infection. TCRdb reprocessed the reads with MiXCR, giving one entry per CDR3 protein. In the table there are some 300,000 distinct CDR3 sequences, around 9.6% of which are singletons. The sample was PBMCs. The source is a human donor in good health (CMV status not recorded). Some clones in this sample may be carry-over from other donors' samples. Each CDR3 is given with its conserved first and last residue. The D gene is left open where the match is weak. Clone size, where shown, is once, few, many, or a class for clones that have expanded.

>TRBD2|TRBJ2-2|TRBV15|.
CATSRGLAGLNTGELFF
TGTGCCACCAGCAGAGGACTAGCGGGCCTGAACACCGGGGAGCTGTTTTTT
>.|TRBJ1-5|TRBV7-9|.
CASSSGSFNQPQHF
TGTGCCAGCAGCTCCGGATCTTTCAATCAGCCCCAGCATTTT
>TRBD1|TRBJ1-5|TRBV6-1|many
CASTQIGGGQARPQPQHF
TGTGCCAGCACCCAAATAGGGGGCGGTCAGGCCCGGCCCCAGCCCCAGCATTTT
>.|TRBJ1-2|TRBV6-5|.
CASSYPGVARTSFYGYTF
TGTGCCAGCAGTTACCCGGGGGTCGCACGAACATCCTTCTATGGCTACACCTTC
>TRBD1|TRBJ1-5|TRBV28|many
CASSPPPTGRNQPQHF
TGTGCCAGCAGTCCTCCCCCGACAGGGCGTAATCAGCCCCAGCATTTT
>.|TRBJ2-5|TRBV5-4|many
CASSLVGEQETQYF
TGTGCCAGCAGCTTGGTGGGGGAACAAGAGACCCAGTACTTC
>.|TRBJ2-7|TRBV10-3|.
CAIGFSGTIFSYEQYF
TGTGCCATCGGCTTCTCCGGGACAATTTTCTCCTACGAGCAGTACTTC
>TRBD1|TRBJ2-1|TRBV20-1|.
CSASQGAGNEQFF
TGCAGTGCTTCACAGGGGGCTGGAAATGAGCAGTTCTTC
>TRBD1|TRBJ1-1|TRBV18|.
CASSPRGQAYGTEAFF
TGTGCCAGCTCTCCCCGCGGACAGGCCTACGGGACTGAAGCTTTCTTT
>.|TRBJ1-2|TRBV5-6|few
CASSILRAGSDYGYTF
TGTGCCAGCAGCATTCTCAGGGCAGGATCGGACTATGGCTACACCTTC
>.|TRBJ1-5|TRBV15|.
CATEEGGYSNQPQHF
TGTGCCACCGAGGAGGGGGGTTATAGCAATCAGCCCCAGCATTTT
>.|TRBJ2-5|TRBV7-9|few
CASSATSGYQETQYF
TGTGCCAGCAGCGCAACCTCGGGGTACCAAGAGACCCAGTACTTC